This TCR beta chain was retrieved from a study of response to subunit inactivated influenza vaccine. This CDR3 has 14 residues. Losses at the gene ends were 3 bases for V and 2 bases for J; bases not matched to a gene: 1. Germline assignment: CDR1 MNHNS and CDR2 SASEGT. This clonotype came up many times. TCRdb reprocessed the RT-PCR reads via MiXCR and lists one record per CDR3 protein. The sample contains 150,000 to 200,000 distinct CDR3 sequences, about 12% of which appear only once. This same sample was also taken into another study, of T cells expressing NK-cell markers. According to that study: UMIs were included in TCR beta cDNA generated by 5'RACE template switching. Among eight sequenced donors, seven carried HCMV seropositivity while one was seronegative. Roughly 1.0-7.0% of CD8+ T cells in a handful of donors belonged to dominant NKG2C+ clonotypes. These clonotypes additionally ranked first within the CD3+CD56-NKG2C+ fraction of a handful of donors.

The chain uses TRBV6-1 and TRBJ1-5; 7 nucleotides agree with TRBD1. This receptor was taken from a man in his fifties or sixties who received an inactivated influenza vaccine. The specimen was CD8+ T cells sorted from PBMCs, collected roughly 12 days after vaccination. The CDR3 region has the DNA TGTGCCAGCAGTGACACAGGGGGCAATCAGCCCCAGCATTTT. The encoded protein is CASSDTGGNQPQHF.